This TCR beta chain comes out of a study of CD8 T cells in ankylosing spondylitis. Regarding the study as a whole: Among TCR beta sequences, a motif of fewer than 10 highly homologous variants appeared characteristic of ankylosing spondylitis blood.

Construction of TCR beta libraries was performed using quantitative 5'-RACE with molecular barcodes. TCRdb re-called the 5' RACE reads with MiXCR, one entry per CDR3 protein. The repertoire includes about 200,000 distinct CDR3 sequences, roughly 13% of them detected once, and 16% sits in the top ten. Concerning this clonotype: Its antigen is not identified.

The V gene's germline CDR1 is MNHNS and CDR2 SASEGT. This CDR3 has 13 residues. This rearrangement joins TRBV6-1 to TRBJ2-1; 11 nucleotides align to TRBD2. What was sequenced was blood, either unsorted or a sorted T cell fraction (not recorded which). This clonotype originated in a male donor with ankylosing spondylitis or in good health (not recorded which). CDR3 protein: CAVTSGSNNEQFF. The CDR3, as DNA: TGTGCAGTAACTAGCGGGAGCAACAATGAGCAGTTCTTC.